This TCR beta chain was retrieved from a study of patients and donors after allogeneic stem cell transplantation. V was cut by 3 bases and J by 7 bases, with 12 bases left in between. This CDR3 comprises 13 residues. Germline assignment: CDR1 SEHNR and CDR2 FQNEAQ (reference sequence). Only a few counts were recorded for this clonotype. TCRdb itself ran the RT-PCR reads through MiXCR, one entry per CDR3 protein. The repertoire consists of about a million distinct CDR3 sequences, with about 20% occurring once and the leading ten covering 5% to 6.5%. Sequencing was performed on blood, either unsorted or a sorted T cell fraction (not recorded which). The clonotype comes from a human donor who was either an allogeneic HSCT recipient or a stem cell or donor lymphocyte infusion donor (not recorded which). It is not recorded whose cells these are; they may come from a transplant donor. The gene calls are TRBV7-9 and TRBJ2-5; D possibly matches TRBD1 or TRBD2 (6 bases each). The CDR3, as DNA: TGTGCCAGCAGCTTCTCCAGGGGAGGGACCCAGTACTTC. Its protein is CASSFSRGGTQYF.